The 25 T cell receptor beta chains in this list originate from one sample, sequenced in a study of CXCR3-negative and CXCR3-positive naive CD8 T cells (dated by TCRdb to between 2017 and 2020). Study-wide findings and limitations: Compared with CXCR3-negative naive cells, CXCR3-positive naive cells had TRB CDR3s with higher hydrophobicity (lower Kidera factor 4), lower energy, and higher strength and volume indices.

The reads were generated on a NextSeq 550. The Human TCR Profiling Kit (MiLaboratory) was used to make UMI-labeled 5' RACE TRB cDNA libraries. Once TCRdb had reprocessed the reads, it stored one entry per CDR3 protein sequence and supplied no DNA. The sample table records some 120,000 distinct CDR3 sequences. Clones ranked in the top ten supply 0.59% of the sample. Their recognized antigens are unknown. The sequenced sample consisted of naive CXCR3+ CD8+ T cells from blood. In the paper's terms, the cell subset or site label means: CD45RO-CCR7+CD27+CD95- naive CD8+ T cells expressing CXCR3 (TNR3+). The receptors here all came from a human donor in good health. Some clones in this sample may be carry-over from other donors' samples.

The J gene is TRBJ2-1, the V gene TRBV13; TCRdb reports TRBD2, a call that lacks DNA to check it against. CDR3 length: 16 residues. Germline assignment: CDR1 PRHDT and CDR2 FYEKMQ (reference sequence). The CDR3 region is CASSTSGRAIPNEQFF.

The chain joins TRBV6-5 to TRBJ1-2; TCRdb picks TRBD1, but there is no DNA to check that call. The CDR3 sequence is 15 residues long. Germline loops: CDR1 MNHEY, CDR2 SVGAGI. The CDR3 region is CASSFDIQGAQGYTF.

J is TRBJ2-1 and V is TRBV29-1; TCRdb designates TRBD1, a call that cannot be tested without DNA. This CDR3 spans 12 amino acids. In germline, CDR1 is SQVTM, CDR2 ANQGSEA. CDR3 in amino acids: CSVEGESNEQFF.

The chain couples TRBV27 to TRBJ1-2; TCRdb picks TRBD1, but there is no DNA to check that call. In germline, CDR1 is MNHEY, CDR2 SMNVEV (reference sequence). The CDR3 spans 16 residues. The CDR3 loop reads CASSSTRDMPNYGYTF.

CDR3 sequence: CATSLERDYNEQFF. The V call is TRBV15, the J call TRBJ2-1; absent DNA, TCRdb's TRBD2 call cannot be checked. This CDR3 region has 14 residues. Germline CDR1 LNHNV, CDR2 YYDKDF (reference sequence). Drawing the rest from reference TRBV15 and TRBJ2-1, the complete variable domain is DAMVIQNPRYQVTQFGKPVTLSCSQTLNHNVMYWYQQKSSQAPKLLFHYYDKDFNNEADTPDNFQSRRPNTSFCFLDIRSPGLGDTAMYLCATSLERDYNEQFFGPGTRLTVL.

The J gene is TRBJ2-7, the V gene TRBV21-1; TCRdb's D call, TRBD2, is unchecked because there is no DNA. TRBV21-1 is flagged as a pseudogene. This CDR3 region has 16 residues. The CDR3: CASSRPLPGGRYEQYF.

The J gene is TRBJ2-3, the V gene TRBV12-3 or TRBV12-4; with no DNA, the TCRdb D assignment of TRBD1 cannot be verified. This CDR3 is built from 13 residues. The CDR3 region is CASRTGAPDTQYF.

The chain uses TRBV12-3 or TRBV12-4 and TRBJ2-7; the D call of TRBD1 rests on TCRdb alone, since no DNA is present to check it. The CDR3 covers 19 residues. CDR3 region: CASSRPPGQPGEWSYEQYF.

CDR3 sequence reads: CSVEGDWEDTQYF. The V gene is TRBV29-1, the J gene TRBJ2-3; the D gene TCRdb calls, TRBD1, cannot be checked with no DNA. This CDR3 contains 13 residues. Per germline, CDR1 SQVTM and CDR2 ANQGSEA.

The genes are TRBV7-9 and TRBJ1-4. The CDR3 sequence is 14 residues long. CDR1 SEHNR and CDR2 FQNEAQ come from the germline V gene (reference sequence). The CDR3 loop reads CASRSLQDNEKLFF.

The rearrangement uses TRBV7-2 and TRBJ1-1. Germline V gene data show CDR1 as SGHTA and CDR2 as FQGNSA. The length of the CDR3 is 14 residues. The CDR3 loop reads CASSPPSKAQSAFF.

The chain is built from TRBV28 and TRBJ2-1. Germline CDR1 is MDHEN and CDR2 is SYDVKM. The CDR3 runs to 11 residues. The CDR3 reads CASSWWAEQFF.

This CDR3 reads CASSLGTRGYEQYF. The rearrangement uses TRBV7-9 and TRBJ2-7; the TCRdb call, TRBD1, lacks DNA for checking. In germline, CDR1 is SEHNR, CDR2 FQNEAQ (reference sequence). The CDR3 is 14 amino acids.

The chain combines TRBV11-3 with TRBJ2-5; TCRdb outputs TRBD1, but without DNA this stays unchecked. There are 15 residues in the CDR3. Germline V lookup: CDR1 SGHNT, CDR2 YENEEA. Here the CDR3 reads CASSNLREVQETQYF.

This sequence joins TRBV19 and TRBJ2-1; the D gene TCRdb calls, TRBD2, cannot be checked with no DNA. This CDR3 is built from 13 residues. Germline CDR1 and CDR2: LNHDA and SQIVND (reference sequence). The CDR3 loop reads CASKKLEATEQFF.

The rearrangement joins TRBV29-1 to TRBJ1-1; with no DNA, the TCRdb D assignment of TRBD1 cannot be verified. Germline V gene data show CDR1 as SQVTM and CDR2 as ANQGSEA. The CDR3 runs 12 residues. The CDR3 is CSGLTGNTEAFF.

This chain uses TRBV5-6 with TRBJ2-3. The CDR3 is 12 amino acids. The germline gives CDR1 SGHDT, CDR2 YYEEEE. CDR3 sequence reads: CATAWGTDTQYF.

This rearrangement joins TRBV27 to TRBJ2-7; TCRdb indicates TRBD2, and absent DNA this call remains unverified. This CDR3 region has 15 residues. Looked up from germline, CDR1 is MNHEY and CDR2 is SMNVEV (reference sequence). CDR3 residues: CASSLTGLESYEQYF.

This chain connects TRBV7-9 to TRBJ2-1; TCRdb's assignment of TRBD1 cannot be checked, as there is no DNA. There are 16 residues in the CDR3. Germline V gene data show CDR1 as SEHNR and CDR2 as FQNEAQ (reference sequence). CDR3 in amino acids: CASSRRTEAAYNEQFF.

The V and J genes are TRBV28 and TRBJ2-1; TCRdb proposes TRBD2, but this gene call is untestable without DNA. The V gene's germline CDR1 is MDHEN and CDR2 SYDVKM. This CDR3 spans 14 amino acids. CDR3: CASSPRLADNEQFF.

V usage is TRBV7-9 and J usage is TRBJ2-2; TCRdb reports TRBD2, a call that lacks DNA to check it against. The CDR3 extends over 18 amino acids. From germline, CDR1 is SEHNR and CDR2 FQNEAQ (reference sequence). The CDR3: CASSSRWTSGDYTGELFF.

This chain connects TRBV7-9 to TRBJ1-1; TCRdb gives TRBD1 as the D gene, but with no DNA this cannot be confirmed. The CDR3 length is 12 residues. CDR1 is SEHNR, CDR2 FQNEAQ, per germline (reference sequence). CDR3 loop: CASKGAVTEAFF.

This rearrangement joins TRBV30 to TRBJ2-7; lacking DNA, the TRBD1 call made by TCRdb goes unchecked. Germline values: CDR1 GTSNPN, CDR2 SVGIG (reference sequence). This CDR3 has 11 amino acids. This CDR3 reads CAWNQGYEQYF. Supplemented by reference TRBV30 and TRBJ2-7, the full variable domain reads SQTIHQWPATLVQPVGSPLSLECTVEGTSNPNLYWYRQAAGRGLQLLFYSVGIGQISSEVPQNLSASRPQDRQFILSSKKLLLSDSGFYLCAWNQGYEQYFGPGTRLTVT.

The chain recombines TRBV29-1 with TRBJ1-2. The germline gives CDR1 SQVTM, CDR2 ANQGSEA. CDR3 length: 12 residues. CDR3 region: CSVEDLREGYTF.

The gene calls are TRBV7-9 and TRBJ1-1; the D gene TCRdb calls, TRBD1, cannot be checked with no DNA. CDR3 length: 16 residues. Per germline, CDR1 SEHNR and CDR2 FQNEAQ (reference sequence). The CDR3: CATNPPRDGVSTEAFF.